This TCR beta chain was identified in a study of blood T cell repertoires in COVID-19. About the research overall: Nucleic acid was either cDNA or gDNA, and it came from T cells, B-cell-depleted T cells, or PBMCs.

This table comes from immunoSEQ multiplex PCR, and its TCRdb copy is limited to in-frame clones, with some not included. The top ten hold around 16% of the sample, which has approximately 290,000 clones, 80% to 85% seen once. The V end lost 2 bases, the J end lost 2 bases, and 10 bases lay between the germline ends. Germline CDR1 MDHEN, CDR2 SYDVKM. CDR3 length: 15 amino acids. V gene TRBV28 combines with J gene TRBJ1-3; possibly TRBD1 for D (5 bases). This TCR came from an older person with COVID-19, enrolled during active disease. The specimen was peripheral blood. The CDR3 reads CASSLTRGAGNTIYF. In DNA form, the CDR3 reads TGTGCCAGCAGTTTAACTCGGGGGGCTGGAAACACCATATATTTT.